This T cell receptor (beta chain) was obtained from a study of blood T cell repertoires in COVID-19. This clone was recorded once. As originally analysed: Amplification of reference gene primers provided the estimated nucleated cell counts. Only in-frame clones appear in the TCRdb table, and some are missing; sequencing was by immunoSEQ multiplex PCR. D and trimming come from the DNA, and the V and J calls and clone size come from that table. Of over 200,000 clones listed, roughly 80% are singletons. Trimming at V came to 6 bases and at J to 6 bases, leaving 4 bases not matched to a gene. The CDR3 length is 12 residues. Germline V gene sequence: CDR1 SGHNT, CDR2 YENEEA. Participant ages covered roughly 18 to 89 years across about 22 US areas. The study counted Cohort 3 donors as recovered given two negative PCRs, clearance, or symptom resolution.

The source of this sequence is a man aged 55 to 70 who had recovered from COVID-19. Material: PBMCs or T cells enriched from blood (not recorded which). The chain is built from TRBV11-3 and TRBJ1-2, with 7 bases fitting TRBD1. As DNA, the CDR3 is TGTGCCAGCAGTTCAGGGGGAGATGGCTACACCTTC. This gives the protein CASSSGGDGYTF.